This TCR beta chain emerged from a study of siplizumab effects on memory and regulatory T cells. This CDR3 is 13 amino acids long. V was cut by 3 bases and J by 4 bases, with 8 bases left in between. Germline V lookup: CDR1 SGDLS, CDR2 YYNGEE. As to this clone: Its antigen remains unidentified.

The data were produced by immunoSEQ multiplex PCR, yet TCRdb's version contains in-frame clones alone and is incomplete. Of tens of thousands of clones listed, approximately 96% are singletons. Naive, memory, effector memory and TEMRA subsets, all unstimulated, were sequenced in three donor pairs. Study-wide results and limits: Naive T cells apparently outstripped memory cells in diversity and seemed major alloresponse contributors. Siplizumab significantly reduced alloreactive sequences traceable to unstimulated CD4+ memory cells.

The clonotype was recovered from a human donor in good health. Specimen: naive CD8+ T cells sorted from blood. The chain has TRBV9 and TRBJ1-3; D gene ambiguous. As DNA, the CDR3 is TGTGCCAGCAGCGAGGGAGCCGGAAACACCATATATTTT. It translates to CASSEGAGNTIYF.